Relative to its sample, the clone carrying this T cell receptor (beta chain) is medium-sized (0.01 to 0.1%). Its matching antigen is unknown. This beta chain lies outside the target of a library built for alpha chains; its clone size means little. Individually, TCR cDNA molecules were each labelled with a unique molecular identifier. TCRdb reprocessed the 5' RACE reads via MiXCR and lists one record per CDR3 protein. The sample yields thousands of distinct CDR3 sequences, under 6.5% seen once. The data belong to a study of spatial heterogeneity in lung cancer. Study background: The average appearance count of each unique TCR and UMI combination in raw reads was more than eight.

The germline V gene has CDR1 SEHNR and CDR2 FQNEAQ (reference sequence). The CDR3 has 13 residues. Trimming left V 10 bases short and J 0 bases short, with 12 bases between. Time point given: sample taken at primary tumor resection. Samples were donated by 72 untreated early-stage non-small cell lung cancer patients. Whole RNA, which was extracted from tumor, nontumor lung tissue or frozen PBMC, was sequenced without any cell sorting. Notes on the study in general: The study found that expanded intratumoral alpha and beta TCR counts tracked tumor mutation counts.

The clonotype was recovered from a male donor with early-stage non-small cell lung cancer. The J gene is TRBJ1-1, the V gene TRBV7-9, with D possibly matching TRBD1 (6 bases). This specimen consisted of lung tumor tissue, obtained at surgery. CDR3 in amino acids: CATLRGLNTEAFF. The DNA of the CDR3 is TGTGCCACCCTGCGGGGGCTGAACACTGAAGCTTTCTTT. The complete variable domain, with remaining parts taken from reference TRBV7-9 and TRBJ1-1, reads DTGVSQNPRHKITKRGQNVTFRCDPISEHNRLYWYRQTLGQGPEFLTYFQNEAQLEKSRLLSDRFSAERPKGSFSTLEIQRTEQGDSAMYLCATLRGLNTEAFFGQGTRLTVV.